A single sample gave rise to the 10 T cell receptor beta chains below, sequenced in a study of T cells in narcolepsy. This table comes from immunoSEQ multiplex PCR, and its TCRdb copy is limited to in-frame clones, with some not included. The profile shows some 30,000 clones, approximately 86% of them singletons. Input material: CD45RA- memory CD4+ T cells from PBMCs. Receptors were obtained from a human donor with narcolepsy.

The CDR3 bases are TGTGCCAGCGCTGACGTTGAGTCGAGGCAGCCCCAGCATTTT. Translation gives CASADVESRQPQHF. The chain uses TRBV2 and TRBJ1-5; D is uncertain. The germline V gene has CDR1 SNHLY and CDR2 FYNNEI. The CDR3 is 14 residues long. V lost 8 bases and J 7 bases, leaving 18 bases between the germline ends.

In this sample, this clone is medium-sized. The chain employs TRBV19 and TRBJ2-2; 10 bases are a match to TRBD2. The V gene's germline CDR1 is LNHDA and CDR2 SQIVND (reference sequence). This CDR3 contains 15 residues. The junction had 4 bases not matched to a gene; V was cut back by 5 bases and J by 4 bases. The CDR3 region is CASSYVAGGTGELFF. The CDR3 DNA follows: TGTGCCAGTAGTTATGTAGCGGGAGGCACCGGGGAGCTGTTTTTT.

The rearrangement links TRBV9 to TRBJ2-5; the D gene is possibly TRBD2 (6 bases). Trimming removed 0 bases from V and 5 bases from J, with 11 bases in between. Germline V gene lookup returns CDR1 SGDLS and CDR2 YYNGEE. The CDR3 is 14 residues long. CDR3 sequence (DNA): TGTGCCAGCAGCGTAGATTCGGGGGAGGAGACCCAGTACTTC. The encoded protein is CASSVDSGEETQYF. Drawing the rest from reference TRBV9 and TRBJ2-5, the complete variable domain is DSGVTQTPKHLITATGQRVTLRCSPRSGDLSVYWYQQSLDQGLQFLIQYYNGEERAKGNILERFSAQQFPDLHSELNLSSLELGDSALYFCASSVDSGEETQYFGPGTRLLVL.

V and J are TRBV7-2 and TRBJ2-5; TRBD2 matches at 7 bases. Germline CDR1 reads SGHTA; CDR2 reads FQGNSA. CDR3 size: 15 residues. Losses at the gene ends were 5 bases for V and 2 bases for J; bases not matched to a gene: 8. CDR3 nucleotides: TGTGCCAGCAGCCCCGGGAGGCTAGCACAAGAGACCCAGTACTTC. Its protein is CASSPGRLAQETQYF.

This clone was recorded only once. The chain is built from TRBV29-1 and TRBJ2-1, with D perhaps TRBD1 or TRBD2 (6 bases each). Trimming took 4 bases from V and 12 from J, leaving 16 bases between them. CDR1 and CDR2 from the germline V gene are SQVTM and ANQGSEA. The CDR3 covers 12 residues. CDR3 in amino acids: CSVVPTGAGQFF. CDR3 DNA sequence: TGCAGCGTTGTCCCGACAGGAGCGGGGCAGTTCTTC.

This chain links TRBV7-2 with TRBJ2-5; D remains unclear. Trimming left V 1 base short and J 5 bases short, with 11 bases between. CDR3 length: 14 residues. CDR1 is SGHTA and CDR2 is FQGNSA in the germline V gene. In DNA, the CDR3 is TGTGCCAGCAGCTTAGGACTGGTTAGGGAGACCCAGTACTTC. Protein product: CASSLGLVRETQYF.

The chain recombines TRBV27 with TRBJ2-1; D is possibly TRBD1 (7 bases). V dropped 6 bases and J dropped 9 bases, with 15 bases sitting between them. The CDR3 covers 13 residues. The germline V gene has CDR1 MNHEY and CDR2 SMNVEV (reference sequence). The DNA of the CDR3 is TGTGCCAGCAGCTCGACAGGGCGGGGTGAGCAGTTCTTC. Encoded protein: CASSSTGRGEQFF.

The chain has TRBV11-3 and TRBJ2-6; D assignment may be TRBD1 or TRBD2 (5 bases each). This CDR3 contains 15 residues. The germline gives CDR1 SGHNT, CDR2 YENEEA. V lost 4 bases to trimming and J lost 4 bases, with 11 bases between them. The DNA for the CDR3 is TGTGCCAGCAGCTCCGGGACGGGGGGGGCCAACGTCCTGACTTTC. This sequence encodes CASSSGTGGANVLTF.

This clone was counted a few times. CDR3: CASSLGVPLNTEAFF. The CDR3 DNA reads TGCGCCAGCAGCTTGGGAGTACCCCTCAACACTGAAGCTTTCTTT. V is TRBV5-1 and J is TRBJ1-1; D is ambiguous. The germline V gene has CDR1 SGHRS and CDR2 YFSETQ. This CDR3 is built from 15 residues. The germline V and J ends were trimmed by 0 bases and 2 bases, with 11 bases remaining between them.

The chain employs TRBV2 and TRBJ1-1, with a tentative D call TRBD1 (6 bases). From germline, CDR1 is SNHLY and CDR2 FYNNEI. Trimming pared 3 bases from V and 1 base from J, leaving 9 bases between. The CDR3 is 14 residues long. The CDR3 here is CASSEQGPNTEAFF. CDR3 DNA: TGTGCCAGCAGTGAGCAGGGGCCGAACACTGAAGCTTTCTTT.